This is a list of T cell receptor beta chains from one sample in a study of blood T cell repertoires in COVID-19. Sequencing was performed with immunoSEQ multiplex PCR; in TCRdb, only in-frame clones are kept and a portion is missing. The repertoire consists of about 230,000 clones, with roughly 80% occurring once and the leading ten covering about 8%. The sequenced sample was peripheral blood. These receptors all come from a woman of 80 years or more with acute or convalescent COVID-19. CDR3s include the opening cysteine and the closing phenylalanine or tryptophan. A D gene is named only where the DNA matches it firmly. Not all rows give a size; the values are once, few, many and, for expanded clones, a class.

clone size: -; D gene: TRBD1; J gene: TRBJ1-2; V gene: TRBV6-4; CDR3 DNA: TGTGCCAGCAGGCCCGCAGGGGGAAAAATTGGCTACACCTTC; CDR3 protein: CASRPAGGKIGYTF
clone size: once; D gene: TRBD1; J gene: TRBJ2-1; V gene: TRBV7-9; CDR3 DNA: TGTGCCAGCAGCCCACTCCCCGGGACAGGGGGCAATGAGCAGTTCTTC; CDR3 protein: CASSPLPGTGGNEQFF
clone size: -; D gene: -; J gene: TRBJ1-3; V gene: TRBV24-1; CDR3 DNA: TGTGCCACCAGTGATGCAGGCGACAGACGCGGAAACACCATATATTTT; CDR3 protein: CATSDAGDRRGNTIYF
clone size: -; D gene: TRBD1; J gene: TRBJ2-5; V gene: TRBV19; CDR3 DNA: TGTGCCAGTAGTATGGACAGGGGTGACCAGTACTTC; CDR3 protein: CASSMDRGDQYF
clone size: -; D gene: -; J gene: TRBJ1-1; V gene: TRBV29-1; CDR3 DNA: TGCAGCGTTGAAAGGCAGGGGAACACTGAAGCTTTCTTT; CDR3 protein: CSVERQGNTEAFF
clone size: -; D gene: -; J gene: TRBJ2-4; V gene: TRBV27; CDR3 DNA: TGTGCCAGCAGTTTCCTTGCGGGACTAGCCAAAAACATTCAGTACTTC; CDR3 protein: CASSFLAGLAKNIQYF
clone size: -; D gene: TRBD1; J gene: TRBJ2-7; V gene: TRBV10-3; CDR3 DNA: TGTGCCATCAGTGCAGGACAGGGAGAAGGGTACGAGCAGTACTTC; CDR3 protein: CAISAGQGEGYEQYF
clone size: -; D gene: -; J gene: TRBJ1-2; V gene: TRBV27; CDR3 DNA: TGTGCCAGCAGTTTCACAGGGAGTTCCTATGGCTACACCTTC; CDR3 protein: CASSFTGSSYGYTF
clone size: -; D gene: -; J gene: TRBJ1-4; V gene: TRBV3-1/TRBV3-2; CDR3 DNA: TGTGCCAGCAGCTACAGCGAAAAACTGTTTTTT; CDR3 protein: CASSYSEKLFF
clone size: -; D gene: -; J gene: TRBJ1-5; V gene: TRBV28; CDR3 DNA: TGTGCCAGCCATGGGGGGGGCGTGAGCAATCAGCCCCAGCATTTT; CDR3 protein: CASHGGGVSNQPQHF
clone size: -; D gene: TRBD1; J gene: TRBJ1-1; V gene: TRBV5-1; CDR3 DNA: TGCGCCAGCAGCTTGGCACAGGGGGCACCTGAAGCTTTCTTT; CDR3 protein: CASSLAQGAPEAFF
clone size: once; D gene: TRBD1; J gene: TRBJ2-3; V gene: TRBV2; CDR3 DNA: TGTGCCAGCAGTGCTCAAACACTGGACAGGGGAACAGATACGCAGTATTTT; CDR3 protein: CASSAQTLDRGTDTQYF
clone size: -; D gene: -; J gene: TRBJ2-5; V gene: TRBV10-3; CDR3 DNA: TGTGCCACATCCACCCTTAGGGTCGAGGGGACCCAGTACTTC; CDR3 protein: CATSTLRVEGTQYF
clone size: -; D gene: -; J gene: TRBJ2-3; V gene: TRBV20-1; CDR3 DNA: TGCAGTGCATGGGCTCGTGATACGCAGTATTTT; CDR3 protein: CSAWARDTQYF
clone size: -; D gene: TRBD1; J gene: TRBJ2-2; V gene: TRBV9; CDR3 DNA: TGTGCCAGCAGCGCAACAGGGGTCACCGGGGAGCTGTTTTTT; CDR3 protein: CASSATGVTGELFF
clone size: -; D gene: TRBD2; J gene: TRBJ2-5; V gene: TRBV7-9; CDR3 DNA: TGTGCCAGCAGCGTCTGGACTAGCGGGAGCCAGACCCAGTACTTC; CDR3 protein: CASSVWTSGSQTQYF
clone size: -; D gene: -; J gene: TRBJ2-7; V gene: TRBV7-9; CDR3 DNA: TGTGCCAGCACCTTGTCGGTGGGGCTTGACGAGCAGTACTTC; CDR3 protein: CASTLSVGLDEQYF
clone size: few; D gene: -; J gene: TRBJ1-2; V gene: TRBV19; CDR3 DNA: TGTGCCAGTAGCCGACGTCTATTAGGTCCCCAGGGCTATGGCTACACCTTC; CDR3 protein: CASSRRLLGPQGYGYTF
clone size: -; D gene: TRBD1; J gene: TRBJ2-1; V gene: TRBV10-2; CDR3 DNA: TGCGCCAGCAGTGAGACCGGGACAGGGGACTACAATGAGCAGTTCTTC; CDR3 protein: CASSETGTGDYNEQFF
clone size: -; D gene: TRBD1; J gene: TRBJ1-5; V gene: TRBV7-8; CDR3 DNA: TGTGCCAGCAGCCTCGAGGCGGGACAGCTCAATCAGCCCCAGCATTTT; CDR3 protein: CASSLEAGQLNQPQHF
clone size: -; D gene: TRBD2; J gene: TRBJ2-3; V gene: TRBV4-1; CDR3 DNA: TGCGCCAGCAGCCATGGGACTAGCGGGAGCACAGATACGCAGTATTTT; CDR3 protein: CASSHGTSGSTDTQYF
clone size: -; D gene: TRBD1; J gene: TRBJ2-4; V gene: TRBV18; CDR3 DNA: TGTGCCAGCTCACCCCGGGACAGTCTAGCCAAAAACATTCAGTACTTC; CDR3 protein: CASSPRDSLAKNIQYF
clone size: -; D gene: TRBD1; J gene: TRBJ1-3; V gene: TRBV6-1; CDR3 DNA: TGTGCCAGCAGTGATATGGGACAGGTGGAAACGGGAAACACCATATATTTT; CDR3 protein: CASSDMGQVETGNTIYF
clone size: -; D gene: TRBD2; J gene: TRBJ2-3; V gene: TRBV19; CDR3 DNA: TGTGCCAGTAGTACTAGCGGGAGGGGCACAGATACGCAGTATTTT; CDR3 protein: CASSTSGRGTDTQYF